This TCR beta chain is from a study of cytomegalovirus exposure and HLA in healthy donors. Between the trimmed V and J ends, which lost 5 bases and 3 bases, there was a span of 14 bases. CDR3 length: 15 residues. Germline V gene lookup returns CDR1 LNHDA and CDR2 SQIVND (reference sequence). Both 60 Vbeta primers and 13 Jbeta primers went into the PCR. Produced via immunoSEQ multiplex PCR; TCRdb's table is partial and in-frame only. In all, the sample yields about 170,000 clones. This clonotype was sampled from a woman aged 18-30 years in good health and CMV-seropositive. The chain carries TRBV19 and TRBJ2-1; possible D gene TRBD2, 6 bases. The sequenced sample consisted of PBMCs. Written as DNA, the CDR3 is TGTGCCAGTAGTGGGGCTAGCGCTAACTACAATGAGCAGTTCTTC. Its protein is CASSGASANYNEQFF.